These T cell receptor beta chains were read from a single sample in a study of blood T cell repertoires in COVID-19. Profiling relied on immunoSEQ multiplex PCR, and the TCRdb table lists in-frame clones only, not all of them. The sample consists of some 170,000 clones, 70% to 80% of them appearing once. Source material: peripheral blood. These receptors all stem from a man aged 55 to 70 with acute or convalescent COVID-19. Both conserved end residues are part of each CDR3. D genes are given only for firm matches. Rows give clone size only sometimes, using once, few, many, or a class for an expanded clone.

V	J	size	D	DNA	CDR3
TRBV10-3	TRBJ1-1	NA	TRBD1	TGTGCCATCAGCGAGGGACAGATACTGAACACTGAAGCTTTCTTT	CAISEGQILNTEAFF
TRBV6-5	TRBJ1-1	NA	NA	TGTGCCAGCAGTACGTCAGGCACCGAAGCTTTCTTT	CASSTSGTEAFF
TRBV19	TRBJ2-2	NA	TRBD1	TGTGCCAGTAGTACAGACAGGGACACCGGGGAGCTGTTTTTT	CASSTDRDTGELFF
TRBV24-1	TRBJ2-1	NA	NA	TGTGCCACCAGTGACTCTAGCGCTGGCTCCTACAATGAGCAGTTCTTC	CATSDSSAGSYNEQFF
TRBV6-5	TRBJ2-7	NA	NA	TGTGCCAGCAGTTACTCTATGGGACACCAATCCTACGAGCAGTACTTC	CASSYSMGHQSYEQYF
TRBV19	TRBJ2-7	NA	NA	TGTGCCAGTAGTATTAACCCCTCGGACGAGCAGTACTTC	CASSINPSDEQYF
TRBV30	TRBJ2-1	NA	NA	TGTGCCTGGAGGCAGGGCGATGAGCAGTTCTTC	CAWRQGDEQFF
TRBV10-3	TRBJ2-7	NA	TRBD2	TGTGCCATCAGCCGACTAGCGGGGGGCCAATACGAGCAGTACTTC	CAISRLAGGQYEQYF
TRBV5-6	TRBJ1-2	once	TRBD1	TGTGCCAGCAGACCGACAGGGAGCGGCTATGGCTACACCTTC	CASRPTGSGYGYTF
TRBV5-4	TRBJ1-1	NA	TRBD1	TGTGCCAGCAGCGGGAAGACAGGGGGCACTGAAGCTTTCTTT	CASSGKTGGTEAFF
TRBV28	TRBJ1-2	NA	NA	TGTGCCAGCAGCCCCGGGCAGGGCGGAGGCTACACCTTC	CASSPGQGGGYTF
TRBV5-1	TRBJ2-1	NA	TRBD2	TGCGCCAGTAAGGAACAGCGGGGGGGCAGGAATGAGCAGTTCTTC	CASKEQRGGRNEQFF
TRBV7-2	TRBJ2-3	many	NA	TGTGCCAGCAGCTTGGGGCCGGGCACAGATACGCAGTATTTT	CASSLGPGTDTQYF
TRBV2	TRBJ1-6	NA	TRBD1	TGTGCCGGGAGCCGGGACAGTCATTCACCCCTCCACTTT	CAGSRDSHSPLHF
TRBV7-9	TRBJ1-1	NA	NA	TGTGCCAGCAGCTTAGACGGGGGGATGAACACTGAAGCTTTCTTT	CASSLDGGMNTEAFF
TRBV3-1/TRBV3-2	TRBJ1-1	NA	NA	TGTGCCAGCAGCCAAGATCGGGGGGCGAACACTGAAGCTTTCTTT	CASSQDRGANTEAFF
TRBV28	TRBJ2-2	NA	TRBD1	TGTGCCAGCAGTTGGACAGGGGCCGGGGAGCTGTTTTTT	CASSWTGAGELFF
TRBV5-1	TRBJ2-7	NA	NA	TGCGCCAGCAGCCAACAAGGATCGAGTCTAGCCTACGAGCAGTACTTC	CASSQQGSSLAYEQYF
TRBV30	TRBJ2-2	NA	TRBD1	TGTGCCTGGAGTCTCGGACAGGGGTGGTACACCGGGGAGCTGTTTTTT	CAWSLGQGWYTGELFF
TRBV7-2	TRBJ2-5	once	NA	TGTGCCAGCAGCTTTTCCGGGAGAGAGACCCAGTACTTC	CASSFSGRETQYF
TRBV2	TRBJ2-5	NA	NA	TGTGCCAGCAGTGAAAGTAACTCACAAGAGACCCAGTACTTC	CASSESNSQETQYF
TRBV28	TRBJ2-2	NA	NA	TGTGCCAGCAGTTTAGGGGGGGCCCAGCCGGGGGAGCTGTTTTTT	CASSLGGAQPGELFF
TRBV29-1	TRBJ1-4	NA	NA	TGCAGCGCTCGTTACAGGGTACAGGCTAATGAAAAACTGTTTTTT	CSARYRVQANEKLFF
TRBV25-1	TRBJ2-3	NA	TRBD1	TGTGCCAGCAGTGCGCCCGGGACAGGGGTGGTTACGCAGTATTTT	CASSAPGTGVVTQYF
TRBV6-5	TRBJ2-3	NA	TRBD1	TGTGCCAGCAGATTACAGGGGGCTACAGATACGCAGTATTTT	CASRLQGATDTQYF
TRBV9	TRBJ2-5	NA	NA	TGTGCCAGCAGCCCCCACGGAGGCGTGGAGACCCAGTACTTC	CASSPHGGVETQYF
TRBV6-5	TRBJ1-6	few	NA	TGTGCCAGCAGTTACTCGCAGGATTCACCCCTCCACTTT	CASSYSQDSPLHF
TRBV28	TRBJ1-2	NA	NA	TGTGCCAGCAGTCTCCACCTGACAGATTTAGCTAACTATGGCTACACCTTC	CASSLHLTDLANYGYTF
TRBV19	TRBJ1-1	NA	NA	TGTGCCAGTAGTATAATGAGGGAAATGAACACTGAAGCTTTCTTT	CASSIMREMNTEAFF
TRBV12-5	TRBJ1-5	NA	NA	TGTGCTAGTGGTTTCGACAGGTTTGGCAATCAGCCCCAGCATTTT	CASGFDRFGNQPQHF
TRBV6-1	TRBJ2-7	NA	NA	TGTGCCAGCAGTGATCCGACAGACCCTTCCTACGAGCAGTACTTC	CASSDPTDPSYEQYF
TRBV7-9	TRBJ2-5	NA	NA	TGTGCCAGCAGCTGGGCCGGAGGGACGGAGACCCAGTACTTC	CASSWAGGTETQYF
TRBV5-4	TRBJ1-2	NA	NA	TGTGCCAGCAGCTTAAACTTGGGCGGGATCTATGGCTACACCTTC	CASSLNLGGIYGYTF
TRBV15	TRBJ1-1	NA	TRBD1	TGTGCCACCAAAAATTCGAGACAGGGTTGGACTGAAGCTTTCTTT	CATKNSRQGWTEAFF
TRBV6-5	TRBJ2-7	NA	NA	TGTGCCAGCAGTATCCGGGACATTTCCTACGAGCAGTACTTC	CASSIRDISYEQYF
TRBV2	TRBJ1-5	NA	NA	TGTGCCAGCAACCCACAGCTGAATCAGCCCCAGCATTTT	CASNPQLNQPQHF
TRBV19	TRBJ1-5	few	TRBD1	TGTGCCAGTAGTACGTCTCCGGGACAGAGGGCTAATCAGCCCCAGCATTTT	CASSTSPGQRANQPQHF
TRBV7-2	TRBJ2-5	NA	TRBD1	TGTGCCAGCAGCTCGACAGGGGGCAAGGAGACCCAGTACTTC	CASSSTGGKETQYF
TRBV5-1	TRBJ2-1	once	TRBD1	TGCGCCAGCAGCCCGGGACAGGGGCCTCACAATGAGCAGTTCTTC	CASSPGQGPHNEQFF
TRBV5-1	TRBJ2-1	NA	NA	TGCGCCAGCAGCTTGGGACAGGTAGTCGGTGAGCAGTTCTTC	CASSLGQVVGEQFF
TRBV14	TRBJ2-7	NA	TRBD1	TGTGCCAGCAGCCCCCTGGGACAGGTTAGCTCCTACGAGCAGTACTTC	CASSPLGQVSSYEQYF
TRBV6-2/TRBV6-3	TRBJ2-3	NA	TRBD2	TGTGCCAGCAGTTACTCGAAGACTAGCGCAACAGATACGCAGTATTTT	CASSYSKTSATDTQYF
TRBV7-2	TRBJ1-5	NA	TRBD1	TGTGCCAGCAGCTTAGACAGGGGCAGCAATCAGCCCCAGCATTTT	CASSLDRGSNQPQHF
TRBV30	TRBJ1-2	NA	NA	TGTGCCTGGAGCGACAGCCTTAAAGAGAACTATGGCTACACCTTC	CAWSDSLKENYGYTF
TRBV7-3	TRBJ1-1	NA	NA	TGTGCCAGCAGCTTGTTGGGGGGAGATCAAGCTTTCTTT	CASSLLGGDQAFF